The entry below describes one T cell receptor beta chain. Antigen unknown. The data were taken from a study of cytomegalovirus exposure and HLA in healthy donors. Study as a whole: Early on, a data release was issued that held 65 million to 100 million unique TCRs from HLA-typed donors. Notes on the study in general: Among TCR beta chains, those listed as cytomegalovirus-associated numbered around 180.

A multiplex PCR was run with 60 Vbeta primers and 13 Jbeta primers. Repertoires were generated with immunoSEQ multiplex PCR, while TCRdb's copy carries only in-frame clones and drops some. The table has about 140,000 clones, approximately 78% seen once. This receptor was identified in a woman aged 45-59 years in good health and CMV-seropositive. Material for sequencing was PBMCs.

CDR3 in amino acids: CASSYSTGIGELFF. CDR3 bases: TGTGCCAGCAGTTACTCGACAGGGATCGGGGAGCTGTTTTTT. V and J are TRBV6-6 and TRBJ2-2; 7 nucleotides agree with TRBD1. The ends lost 0 bases at V and 7 bases at J; junction bases unmatched: 2. Germline V gives CDR1 MNHNY, CDR2 SVGAGI (reference sequence). The CDR3 sequence is 14 residues long.